The present entry profiles one T cell receptor (beta chain) with its context. The data were taken from a study of early T cells in non-severe SARS-CoV-2 infection. TCRdb reprocessed the 5' RACE reads with MiXCR, giving one entry per CDR3 protein. This sample has approximately 83,000 distinct CDR3 sequences, with about 14% found just once. What was sequenced was whole blood. This TCR came from an adult who was a healthcare worker with PCR-confirmed SARS-CoV-2 infection or an uninfected control (not recorded which).

The CDR3 loop reads CASSTIPGDGYTF. DNA for the CDR3: TGTGCCAGCAGCACCATACCCGGGGATGGCTACACCTTC. The chain combines TRBV7-6 with TRBJ1-2; D ambiguous. The CDR3 extends over 13 amino acids. Trimming pared 5 bases from V and 6 bases from J, leaving 13 bases between. Germline V gene sequence: CDR1 SGHVS, CDR2 FNYEAQ.